These 24 T cell receptor beta chains originate from one sample sequenced in a study of a mutant IDH1 vaccine in newly diagnosed glioma (dated by TCRdb to the early 2020s). Taken with the paper, the label for time point translates to: week 23, last vaccination. Each vaccine dose, consisting of 300 ug of a 20-mer mutant IDH1 peptide in Montanide, was administered subcutaneously with topical imiquimod. The antigens these receptors bind are not known. The library came from the immunoSEQ multiplex PCR assay. TCRdb obtained this table from immuneACCESS and retained in-frame rearrangements with V and J assigned. These tables miss some clones; where compared with another copy, unresolved V genes account for less than half of the shortfall, and the remainder is unexplained. This sample gives about 30,000 clones in total; approximately 90% of them show up just once. In total, the top ten clones hold around 2.4% of the sample.

Sequenced here: PBMCs, sampled from a glioma patient whose treatment included an IDH1 peptide vaccine. The receptors were gathered from a middle-aged man with glioma.

The chain recombines TRBV19 with TRBJ1-3; maybe TRBD1 (6 bases). Germline CDR1 is LNHDA and CDR2 is SQIVND (reference sequence). The CDR3 covers 14 residues. Between the trimmed V and J ends, which lost 7 bases and 3 bases, there was a span of 13 bases. CDR3 in amino acids: CASNRGQFGNTIYF. The CDR3 DNA sequence: TGTGCCAGTAACAGAGGACAGTTTGGAAACACCATATATTTT.

The chain recombines TRBV29-1 with TRBJ2-3; 9 bases fit TRBD1. The CDR3 covers 14 residues. V was clipped by 7 bases and J by 3 bases; unmatched bases: 8. CDR1 and CDR2 from the germline V gene are SQVTM and ANQGSEA. Here the CDR3 DNA reads TGCAGCGCCCGGACAGGGGTCGGGACAGATACGCAGTATTTT. The encoded protein is CSARTGVGTDTQYF.

The rearrangement joins TRBV18 to TRBJ1-6, with D perhaps TRBD1 (6 bases). Between the trimmed V and J ends, which lost 3 bases and 8 bases, there was a span of 17 bases. CDR3 length equals 16 residues. The germline V gene encodes CDR1 KGHSH and CDR2 LQKENI. This CDR3 is CASSPNRDIGDSPLHF. CDR3 nucleotide sequence: TGTGCCAGCTCACCCAACCGGGACATCGGAGATTCACCCCTCCACTTT.

The J gene is TRBJ2-1, the V gene TRBV27, with TRBD1 matching 12 bases. Germline V gives CDR1 MNHEY, CDR2 SMNVEV (reference sequence). V lost 10 bases, J lost 4 bases, and 14 bases stayed unmatched. The CDR3 totals 17 residues. In nucleotides, the CDR3 is TGTGCCACCGAGGGGACAGGGGGCTTCAACGGTTACAATGAGCAGTTCTTC. It is translated as CATEGTGGFNGYNEQFF.

This rearrangement joins TRBV30 to TRBJ2-1; D might be TRBD2 (6 bases). V gave up 5 bases and J gave up 6 bases, with 14 bases separating them. The CDR3 loop spans 13 amino acids. Germline V gene sequence: CDR1 GTSNPN, CDR2 SVGIG (reference sequence). CDR3 sequence reads: CAWLWEEINEQFF. The DNA of the CDR3 is TGTGCCTGGTTGTGGGAGGAAATCAATGAGCAGTTCTTC.

The gene calls are TRBV6-1 and TRBJ2-1, with 8 bases that match TRBD1. Per germline, CDR1 MNHNS and CDR2 SASEGT. This CDR3 region has 16 residues. Trimming at V came to 2 bases and at J to 8 bases, leaving 11 bases not matched to a gene. Here the CDR3 DNA reads TGTGCCAGCAGTGAACCCCGGACAGGGCCCGTAGATGAGCAGTTCTTC. It codes for CASSEPRTGPVDEQFF.

The CDR3 sequence: CASGISGSFHNEQFF. The CDR3 DNA sequence: TGCGCCAGCGGCATAAGCGGATCTTTCCACAATGAGCAGTTCTTC. The chain carries TRBV5-1 and TRBJ2-1; TRBD2 is a possible D gene (5 bases). The CDR3 is 15 amino acids. CDR1 is SGHRS and CDR2 is YFSETQ in the germline V gene. V was shortened by 7 bases and J by 5 bases, with 19 bases between the two germline ends.

The genes are TRBV18 and TRBJ2-6, with 7 bases fitting TRBD2. Germline CDR1 and CDR2: KGHSH and LQKENI. The CDR3 runs to 17 residues. V lost 4 bases to trimming and J lost 2 bases; unmatched junction nucleotides: 8. The CDR3 is CASSQPGRGAGANVLTF. The CDR3 DNA follows: TGTGCCAGCTCACAGCCGGGACGGGGGGCTGGGGCCAACGTCCTGACTTTC.

This chain joins TRBV4-2 and TRBJ2-3; tentative D call: TRBD2 (7 bases). The V gene's germline CDR1 is LGHNA and CDR2 YNFKEQ. Trimming cost V 0 bases and J 0 bases, with 19 bases left between them. This CDR3 spans 19 amino acids. CDR3 loop: CASSQDWGLADSSTDTQYF. CDR3 nucleotides: TGTGCCAGCAGCCAAGATTGGGGGCTAGCGGATTCTAGCACAGATACGCAGTATTTT.

The chain links TRBV27 to TRBJ2-7; a weak D match, TRBD1 (5 bases). Germline V lookup: CDR1 MNHEY, CDR2 SMNVEV (reference sequence). This CDR3 is 14 amino acids long. V was trimmed by 3 bases and J by 4 bases, leaving 13 bases between them. In nucleotides, the CDR3 is TGTGCCAGCAGTTTTAGGGGCCCCCAATACGAGCAGTACTTC. This encodes CASSFRGPQYEQYF.

The chain joins TRBV9 to TRBJ1-3, with D possibly being TRBD1 (5 bases). CDR1 is SGDLS, CDR2 YYNGEE, per germline. The CDR3 runs 17 residues. Trimming removed 4 bases at V and 4 bases at J, with 21 bases between. The CDR3 here is CASSSPDSYFLGNTIYF. The DNA of the CDR3 is TGTGCCAGCAGCTCCCCAGACAGTTACTTTCTAGGAAACACCATATATTTT.

This chain uses TRBV5-6 with TRBJ1-2; the D is unclear. This CDR3 has 14 amino acids. V lost 4 bases and J lost 8, with 18 bases in between. CDR1 is SGHDT, CDR2 YYEEEE, per germline. In DNA form, the CDR3 reads TGTGCCAGCAGCCCGCCCCGCCGCGCCGGGGGCTACACCTTC. This codes for CASSPPRRAGGYTF. Together with reference TRBV5-6 and TRBJ1-2, the CDR3 gives the full variable domain: DAGVTQSPTHLIKTRGQQVTLRCSPKSGHDTVSWYQQALGQGPQFIFQYYEEEERQRGNFPDRFSGHQFPNYSSELNVNALLLGDSALYLCASSPPRRAGGYTFGSGTRLTVV.

The gene calls are TRBV12-2 and TRBJ1-5; the D call of TRBD1 is as the table states it, not checked on the DNA. TRBV12-2 is recorded as a pseudogene. This CDR3 has 15 residues. CDR3 DNA: TGTGCAAGTCGCTTGCAGGGTGGTAGCAATCAGCCCCAGCATTTT. Amino acids: CASRLQGGSNQPQHF.

CDR3 sequence reads: CAISGTGGNSPLHF. The CDR3 DNA reads as TGTGCCATCAGTGGAACAGGGGGCAATTCACCCCTCCACTTT. The rearrangement joins TRBV10-3 to TRBJ1-6, with 9 bases lining up with TRBD1. The CDR3 has 14 residues. The ends lost 4 bases at V and 7 bases at J; junction bases unmatched: 2. Germline lookup yields CDR1 ENHRY and CDR2 SYGVKD.

V is TRBV29-1 and J is TRBJ1-1, with D possibly matching TRBD1 (5 bases). Trimming took 2 bases from V and 4 from J, leaving 14 bases between them. Germline CDR1 SQVTM, CDR2 ANQGSEA. The CDR3 extends over 14 amino acids. In nucleotides, the CDR3 is TGCAGCGTTGAATTTATGGGGCGCGGCACTGAAGCTTTCTTT. Protein product: CSVEFMGRGTEAFF.

V usage is TRBV19 and J usage is TRBJ1-5; possible D gene TRBD1, 5 bases. The CDR3 spans 14 residues. Trimming left V 1 base short and J 7 bases short, with 11 bases between. Germline values: CDR1 LNHDA, CDR2 SQIVND (reference sequence). CDR3 sequence (DNA): TGTGCCAGTAGTATAGGCAGGGTGGGGCAGCCCCAGCATTTT. The encoded protein is CASSIGRVGQPQHF.

The chain is built from TRBV28 and TRBJ1-2; 11 bases map to TRBD1. The CDR3 extends over 16 amino acids. V was clipped by 7 bases and J by 7 bases; unmatched bases: 14. In germline, CDR1 is MDHEN, CDR2 SYDVKM. The DNA for the CDR3 is TGTGCCAGCATCTTAGGGACAGGGGGTATCCTGGGTGGCTACACCTTC. Its translation: CASILGTGGILGGYTF.

This clone has a handful of counts. The genes are TRBV6-5 and TRBJ1-1; 8 nucleotides align to TRBD1. The CDR3 is made up of 15 amino acids. Unmatched junction bases numbered 10, after V lost 5 bases and J lost 5 bases. Germline V gives CDR1 MNHEY, CDR2 SVGAGI. The CDR3 loop is CASSRPSGGSTEAFF. The CDR3 DNA is TGTGCCAGCAGTCGACCCTCAGGGGGCTCAACTGAAGCTTTCTTT.

This clone was counted a single time. The V call is TRBV2, the J call TRBJ1-5; possibly TRBD1 for D (6 bases). Trimming shortened V by 4 bases and J by 1 base, and 20 bases separated the two germline ends. The germline CDR1 and CDR2 sequences are SNHLY and FYNNEI. The CDR3 spans 18 residues. The CDR3 is CASSGPNTQGISNQPQHF. As DNA, the CDR3 is TGTGCCAGCAGTGGTCCTAATACCCAGGGGATCAGCAATCAGCCCCAGCATTTT.

The genes are TRBV9 and TRBJ2-1; unclear D gene. V was shortened by 0 bases and J by 0 bases, with 10 bases between the two germline ends. The CDR3 consists of 16 residues. Germline lookup yields CDR1 SGDLS and CDR2 YYNGEE. CDR3 DNA: TGTGCCAGCAGCGTAGAGCTACCTAGCTCCTACAATGAGCAGTTCTTC. Translated: CASSVELPSSYNEQFF.

The CDR3 sequence: CASSLGQTYGYTF. CDR3 bases: TGCGCCAGCAGCTTGGGACAGACCTATGGCTACACCTTC. This sequence joins TRBV5-1 and TRBJ1-2; perhaps TRBD1 as D (5 bases). V shed 0 bases and J shed 4 bases, with 7 bases lying between them. This CDR3 contains 13 residues. Germline assignment: CDR1 SGHRS and CDR2 YFSETQ.

This sequence joins TRBV6-4 and TRBJ2-1; 9 bases are a match to TRBD2. CDR3 size: 15 residues. Germline CDR1 and CDR2: MRHNA and SNTAGT. The junction had 3 bases not matched to a gene; V was cut back by 2 bases and J by 4 bases. The CDR3 coding sequence is TGTGCCAGCAGTGACGAAGCGGGGGGATACAATGAGCAGTTCTTC. Protein sequence: CASSDEAGGYNEQFF.

The CDR3 here is CASSRRLGAGELFF. DNA of the CDR3: TGCGCCAGCAGCCGTCGGCTTGGGGCCGGGGAGCTGTTTTTT. The chain couples TRBV4-1 to TRBJ2-2; D call uncertain. The V gene's germline CDR1 is MGHRA and CDR2 YSYEKL. V was shortened by 4 bases and J by 6 bases, with 12 bases between the two germline ends. The CDR3 loop spans 14 amino acids.

The chain couples TRBV4-3 to TRBJ1-1; D may be TRBD1 (6 bases). CDR3 size: 14 residues. Trimming pared 5 bases from V and 7 bases from J, leaving 17 bases between. Germline lookup yields CDR1 LGHNA and CDR2 YSLEER. CDR3 DNA sequence: TGCGCCAGCAGCAAGGGGGGGGCTTCGAGTGAAGCTTTCTTT. Residues: CASSKGGASSEAFF.